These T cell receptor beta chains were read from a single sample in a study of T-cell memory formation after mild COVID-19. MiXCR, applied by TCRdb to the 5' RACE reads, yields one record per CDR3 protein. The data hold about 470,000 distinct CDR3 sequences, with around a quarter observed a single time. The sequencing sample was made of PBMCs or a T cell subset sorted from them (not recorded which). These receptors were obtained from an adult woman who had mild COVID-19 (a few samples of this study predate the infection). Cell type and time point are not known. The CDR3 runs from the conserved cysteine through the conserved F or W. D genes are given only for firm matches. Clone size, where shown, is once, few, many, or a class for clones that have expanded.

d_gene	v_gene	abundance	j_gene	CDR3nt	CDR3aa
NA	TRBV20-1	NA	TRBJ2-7	TGCAGTGCTAGTAGCACTACCACCTACGAGCAGTACTTC	CSASSTTTYEQYF
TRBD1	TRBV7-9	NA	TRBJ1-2	TGTGCCAGCAGCTTGGGACAGGGAGAAGGGGGCTACACCTTC	CASSLGQGEGGYTF
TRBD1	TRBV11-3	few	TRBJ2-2	TGTGCCAGCAGCCCCACAGGGGTATTCACCGGGGAGCTGTTTTTT	CASSPTGVFTGELFF
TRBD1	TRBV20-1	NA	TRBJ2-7	TGCAGTGCTATAGGGACAGGGGGCTACGAGCAGTACTTC	CSAIGTGGYEQYF
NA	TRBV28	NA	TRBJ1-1	TGTGCCAGCACTCTGGGGGGAGAAGCTTTCTTT	CASTLGGEAFF
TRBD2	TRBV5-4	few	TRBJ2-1	TGTGCCAGCAGCATCGGACTAGCGGGTTACAATGAGCAGTTCTTC	CASSIGLAGYNEQFF
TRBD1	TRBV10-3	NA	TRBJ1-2	TGTGCCATCAGATCCGGGACAGACTATGGCTACACCTTC	CAIRSGTDYGYTF
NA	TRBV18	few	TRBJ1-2	TGTGCCAGCTCACCAAACAGGGAAGGCTACACCTTC	CASSPNREGYTF
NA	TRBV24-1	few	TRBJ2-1	TGTGCCACCAGTGATTTGCACGCCTACAATGAGCAGTTCTTC	CATSDLHAYNEQFF
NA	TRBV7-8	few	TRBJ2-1	TGTGCCAGCAGCTTAGGTTCGGCAGGGAATGAGCAGTTCTTC	CASSLGSAGNEQFF
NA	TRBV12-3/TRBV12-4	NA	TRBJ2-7	TGTGCCAGCGGACCTTCAAGAACCCAACTAAGAATCTCCTACGAGCAGTACTTC	CASGPSRTQLRISYEQYF
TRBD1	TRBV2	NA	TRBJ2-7	TGTGCCATGTCCGGGACAGAGTCCTACGAGCAGTACTTC	CAMSGTESYEQYF
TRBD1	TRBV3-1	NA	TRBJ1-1	TGTGTCAGCAGCCTGACAGGGGATAACACTGAAGCTTTCTTT	CVSSLTGDNTEAFF
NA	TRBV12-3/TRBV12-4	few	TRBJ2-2	TGTGCCAGCAGGACTGGGGGGAACACCGGGGAGCTGTTTTTT	CASRTGGNTGELFF
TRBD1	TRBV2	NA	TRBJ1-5	TGTGCCAGCAGTGCAATGGGACAGGGGGCTTCCGGCCCCCAGAATTTT	CASSAMGQGASGPQNF
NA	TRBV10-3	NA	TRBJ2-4	TGTGCCACCGTAGACACTACCAAAAACATTCAGTACTTC	CATVDTTKNIQYF
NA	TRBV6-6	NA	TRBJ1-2	TGTGCCAGCAGTTACTCGGGGGGGGGAGGCTACACCTTC	CASSYSGGGGYTF
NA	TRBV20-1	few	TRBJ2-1	TGCAGTGCTTCCAACGGGGAGAAGACCTACAATGAGCAGTTCTTC	CSASNGEKTYNEQFF
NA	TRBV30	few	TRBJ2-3	TGTGCCTGGAGTGTACAAGGGACCCCACGGGATACGCAGTATTTT	CAWSVQGTPRDTQYF
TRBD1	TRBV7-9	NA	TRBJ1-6	TGTGCCAGCAGCCCCCCGGCAGGGGGACGGAATTCACCCCTCCACTTT	CASSPPAGGRNSPLHF
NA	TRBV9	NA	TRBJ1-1	TGTGCCAGCAGCGTTCCGACAGATTTGAGAGGGGCTGAAGCTTTCTTT	CASSVPTDLRGAEAFF
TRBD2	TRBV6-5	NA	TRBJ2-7	TGTGCCAGCAGTCCCCGGGGGGGGGCAAGGACCTACGAGCAGTACTTC	CASSPRGGARTYEQYF
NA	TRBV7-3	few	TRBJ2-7	TGTGCCAGCAGCCCCCAAGCGGGCCTCTACGAGCAGTACTTC	CASSPQAGLYEQYF
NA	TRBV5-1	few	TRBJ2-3	TGCGCCAGCAGCTTGGCGATGGAAGATACGCAGTATTTT	CASSLAMEDTQYF
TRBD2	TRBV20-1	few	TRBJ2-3	TGCAGTGCTAACGGACTAGCCCTTAGCACAGATACGCAGTATTTT	CSANGLALSTDTQYF
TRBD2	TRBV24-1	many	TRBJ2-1	TGTGCCACCAGTGATTTGACTAGCGGGGGGGTTCAGGAGCAGTTCTTC	CATSDLTSGGVQEQFF
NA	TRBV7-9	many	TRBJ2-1	TGTGCCAGCAGCTTAGCTAGCAATGAGCAGTTCTTC	CASSLASNEQFF
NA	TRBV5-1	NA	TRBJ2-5	TGCGCCAGCAGCCCTTCCTGGGGGTACCAAGAGACCCAGTACTTC	CASSPSWGYQETQYF
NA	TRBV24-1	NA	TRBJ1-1	TGTGCCACCAGTGACCCCCCGGGACCGCGGGGGGACACTGAAGCTTTCTTT	CATSDPPGPRGDTEAFF
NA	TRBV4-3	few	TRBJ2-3	TGCGCCAGCAGCCAACGGGGAATAGCTGCAACAGATACGCAGTATTTT	CASSQRGIAATDTQYF
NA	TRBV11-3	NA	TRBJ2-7	TGTGCCAGCAGCCCCGGAACAACAGGGTCCCACGAGCAGTACTTC	CASSPGTTGSHEQYF
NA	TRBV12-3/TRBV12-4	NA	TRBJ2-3	TGTGCCAGCAGCATAGGGGCTACGCAGTATTTT	CASSIGATQYF
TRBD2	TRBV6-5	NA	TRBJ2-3	TGTGCCAGCAGTTACTCTAGCGGGCGCACAGATACGCAGTATTTT	CASSYSSGRTDTQYF
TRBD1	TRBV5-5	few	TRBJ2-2	TGTGCCAGCAGCTTAAGGGTCCGACAGGGAGAGAACACCGGGGAGCTGTTTTTT	CASSLRVRQGENTGELFF
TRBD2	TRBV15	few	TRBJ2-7	TGTGCCACCAGATCAGCGGGGGGTAACTCCTACGAGCAGTACTTC	CATRSAGGNSYEQYF
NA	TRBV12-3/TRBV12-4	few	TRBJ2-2	TGTGCCAGCAGTTACTCGGGGGACCTGTACAGGGAGCTGTTTTTT	CASSYSGDLYRELFF
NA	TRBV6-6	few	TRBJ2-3	TGTGCCAGCAGTTTATCCTCCCCGAGGGAAGGGGCAGATACGCAGTATTTT	CASSLSSPREGADTQYF
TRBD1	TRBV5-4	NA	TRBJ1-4	TGTGCCAGCAGCACGCGACAGGGTGAAAAACTGTTTTTT	CASSTRQGEKLFF
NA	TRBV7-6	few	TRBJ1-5	TGTGCCAGCAGCTTAGGGCCGGGGGATCAGCCCCAGCATTTT	CASSLGPGDQPQHF
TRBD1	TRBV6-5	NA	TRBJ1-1	TGTGCCAGCAGTTTCAGGACAGGAGAAACTGAAGCTTTCTTT	CASSFRTGETEAFF
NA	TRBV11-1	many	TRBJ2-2	TGTGCCAGCAGGCGAACCGGGGAGCTGTTTTTT	CASRRTGELFF
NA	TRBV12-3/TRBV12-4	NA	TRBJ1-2	TGTGCCAGCAGTTTATCAGGGGACTATGGCTACACCTTC	CASSLSGDYGYTF